A selection of T cell receptor beta chains follows, all from one sample in a study of shared clonotypes between healthy human individuals. Method: immunoSEQ multiplex PCR; TCRdb's copy keeps in-frame clones and lacks some. The data show some 2,100,000 clones, under 97% seen once. The sample consisted of naive CD4+ T cells sorted from blood. These receptors originate from a man in his late teens or twenties in good health. The CDR3 runs from the conserved cysteine through the conserved F or W. The order of the fields is D gene, V gene, J gene, clone size, CDR3 protein. The D gene is left open where the match is weak. The listing skips clone size in some rows; elsewhere it reads once, few, many or a size class.

D: -; V: TRBV11-2; J: TRBJ1-4; size: -; CDR3: CASSARWENEKLFF
D: -; V: TRBV7-2; J: TRBJ2-7; size: -; CDR3: CASSLSQASYEQYF
D: TRBD2; V: TRBV2; J: TRBJ2-5; size: -; CDR3: CASSEGRVQETQYF
D: -; V: TRBV10-1; J: TRBJ1-1; size: -; CDR3: CASSESSVGNTEAFF
D: -; V: TRBV28; J: TRBJ1-6; size: -; CDR3: CASGGLTNSPLHF
D: TRBD1; V: TRBV2; J: TRBJ1-3; size: -; CDR3: CASSGTGTGNTIYF
D: -; V: TRBV5-1; J: TRBJ2-5; size: -; CDR3: CASSSPGGGYQETQYF
D: TRBD2; V: TRBV15; J: TRBJ2-7; size: once; CDR3: CATSRDRVAGSYEQYF
D: -; V: TRBV27; J: TRBJ2-7; size: -; CDR3: CASEPLTYEQYF
D: -; V: TRBV2; J: TRBJ1-1; size: -; CDR3: CASGEGTNTEAFF
D: -; V: TRBV7-2; J: TRBJ2-4; size: -; CDR3: CASSQELGIQYF
D: -; V: TRBV5-6; J: TRBJ1-2; size: -; CDR3: CASSSGPGGDYGYTF
D: -; V: TRBV30; J: TRBJ1-2; size: -; CDR3: CAWIQAGTNYGYTF
D: TRBD1; V: TRBV7-9; J: TRBJ2-5; size: -; CDR3: CASSLGGRDRRQETQYF
D: -; V: TRBV7-2; J: TRBJ2-3; size: -; CDR3: CASSLVSHSTTDTQYF
D: TRBD2; V: TRBV9; J: TRBJ2-1; size: few; CDR3: CASSVGLAGSSYNEQFF
D: TRBD2; V: TRBV29-1; J: TRBJ2-1; size: -; CDR3: CSVDNSGSSYNEQFF
D: TRBD1; V: TRBV28; J: TRBJ1-2; size: -; CDR3: CASSLLTGEVDGYTF
D: TRBD2; V: TRBV2; J: TRBJ2-1; size: -; CDR3: CASSEEGTRYNEQFF
D: -; V: TRBV5-6; J: TRBJ2-5; size: -; CDR3: CASSFGQQETQYF
D: -; V: TRBV7-9; J: TRBJ1-5; size: -; CDR3: CASSLDGTNQPQHF
D: -; V: TRBV5-1; J: TRBJ2-7; size: once; CDR3: CASSLERYGGEQYF
D: -; V: TRBV6-6; J: TRBJ2-7; size: -; CDR3: CATKPDSTPSGEQYF
D: -; V: TRBV18; J: TRBJ2-7; size: -; CDR3: CASSPPGLSYEQYF
D: -; V: TRBV2; J: TRBJ2-7; size: -; CDR3: CASSDGTDYEQYF
D: -; V: TRBV15; J: TRBJ2-3; size: -; CDR3: CATSANRERTDTQYF
D: TRBD2; V: TRBV4-1; J: TRBJ2-1; size: -; CDR3: CASSQALAGGDEQFF
D: -; V: TRBV11-2; J: TRBJ1-3; size: -; CDR3: CASSLDRGPGNTIYF
D: TRBD1; V: TRBV6-1; J: TRBJ2-1; size: -; CDR3: CASCPTGVSGNEQFF
D: TRBD2; V: TRBV7-9; J: TRBJ2-1; size: -; CDR3: CASSKTSGPYNEQFF
D: -; V: TRBV9; J: TRBJ1-4; size: -; CDR3: CASSVAAATNEKLFF
D: -; V: TRBV28; J: TRBJ1-1; size: -; CDR3: CASSAGAMNTEAFF
D: -; V: TRBV4-1; J: TRBJ2-1; size: -; CDR3: CASSHPDGGLSNEQFF
D: TRBD1; V: TRBV11-2; J: TRBJ2-1; size: -; CDR3: CASSLNRGSYNEQFF
D: -; V: TRBV9; J: TRBJ2-1; size: -; CDR3: CASSPTGLNPFGEQFF
D: TRBD1; V: TRBV5-1; J: TRBJ2-4; size: -; CDR3: CASSMGQGGNIQYF
D: -; V: TRBV14; J: TRBJ1-2; size: -; CDR3: CASSQGSNGYTF
D: -; V: TRBV6-1; J: TRBJ1-2; size: -; CDR3: CASSWDAIYGYTF
D: TRBD2; V: TRBV5-1; J: TRBJ2-1; size: -; CDR3: CASISGGADNEQFF
D: TRBD1; V: TRBV6-1; J: TRBJ1-2; size: -; CDR3: CASSEVVQGSYGYTF
D: TRBD1; V: TRBV6-5; J: TRBJ2-7; size: once; CDR3: CASSRYSTGNYEQYF
D: -; V: TRBV6-1; J: TRBJ1-2; size: -; CDR3: CASSEIVSLGNYGYTF
D: -; V: TRBV7-9; J: TRBJ1-5; size: once; CDR3: CASSLGDTVNQPQHF
D: -; V: TRBV5-1; J: TRBJ1-1; size: -; CDR3: CASSIQGQSNTEAFF
D: -; V: TRBV9; J: TRBJ1-3; size: -; CDR3: CASSVAGWTNSGNTIYF
D: -; V: TRBV28; J: TRBJ1-5; size: -; CDR3: CASSLLSGSNQPQHF
D: -; V: TRBV7-2; J: TRBJ1-3; size: -; CDR3: CASSLAGGSGNTIYF
D: -; V: TRBV30; J: TRBJ2-3; size: -; CDR3: CAWSRPGTDTQYF
D: -; V: TRBV7-9; J: TRBJ2-7; size: once; CDR3: CASSSWDLRGDEQYF
D: -; V: TRBV2; J: TRBJ2-7; size: once; CDR3: CASSPTGSYEQYF
D: -; V: TRBV5-1; J: TRBJ2-1; size: once; CDR3: CASSLGPSSYNEQFF